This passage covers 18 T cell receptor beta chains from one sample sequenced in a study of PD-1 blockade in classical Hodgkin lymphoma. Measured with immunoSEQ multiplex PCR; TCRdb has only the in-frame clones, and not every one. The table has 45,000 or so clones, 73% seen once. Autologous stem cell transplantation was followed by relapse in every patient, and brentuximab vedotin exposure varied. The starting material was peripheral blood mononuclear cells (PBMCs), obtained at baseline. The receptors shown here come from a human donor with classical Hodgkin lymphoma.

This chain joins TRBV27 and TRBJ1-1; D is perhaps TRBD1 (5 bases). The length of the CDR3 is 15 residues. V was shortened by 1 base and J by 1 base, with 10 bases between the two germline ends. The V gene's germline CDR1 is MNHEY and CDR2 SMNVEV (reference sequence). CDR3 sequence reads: CASSLWGGTNTEAFF. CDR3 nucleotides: TGTGCCAGCAGTTTATGGGGGGGGACGAACACTGAAGCTTTCTTT.

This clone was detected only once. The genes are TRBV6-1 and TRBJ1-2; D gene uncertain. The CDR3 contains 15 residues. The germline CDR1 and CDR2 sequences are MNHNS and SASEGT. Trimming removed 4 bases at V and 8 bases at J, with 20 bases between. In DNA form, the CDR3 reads TGTGCCAGCAGTGCCGACGGATTGTCCGTCATCGGCTACACCTTC. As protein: CASSADGLSVIGYTF.

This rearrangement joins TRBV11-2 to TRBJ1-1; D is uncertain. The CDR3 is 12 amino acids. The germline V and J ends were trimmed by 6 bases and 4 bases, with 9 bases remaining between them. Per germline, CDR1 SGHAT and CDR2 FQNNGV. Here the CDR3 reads CASRTSGTEAFF. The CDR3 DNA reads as TGTGCCAGCAGGACCTCGGGCACTGAAGCTTTCTTT.

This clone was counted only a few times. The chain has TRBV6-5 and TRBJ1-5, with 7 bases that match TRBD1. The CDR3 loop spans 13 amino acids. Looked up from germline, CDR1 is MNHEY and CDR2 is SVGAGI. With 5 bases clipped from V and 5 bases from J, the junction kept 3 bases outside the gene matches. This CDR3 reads CASSKGGYQPQHF. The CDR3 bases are TGTGCCAGCAGTAAAGGGGGCTATCAGCCCCAGCATTTT.

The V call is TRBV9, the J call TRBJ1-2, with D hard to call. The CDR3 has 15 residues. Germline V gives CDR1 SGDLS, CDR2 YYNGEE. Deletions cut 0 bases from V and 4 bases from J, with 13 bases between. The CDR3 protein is CASSVAGQPLYGYTF. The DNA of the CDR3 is TGTGCCAGCAGCGTAGCCGGGCAGCCCCTCTATGGCTACACCTTC.

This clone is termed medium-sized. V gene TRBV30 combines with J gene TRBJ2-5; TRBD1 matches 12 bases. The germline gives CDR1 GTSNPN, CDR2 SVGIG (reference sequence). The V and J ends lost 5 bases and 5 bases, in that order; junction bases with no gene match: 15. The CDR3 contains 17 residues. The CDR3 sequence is CAWGGPTGTGGLETQYF. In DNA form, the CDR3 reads TGTGCCTGGGGGGGCCCTACCGGGACAGGGGGCTTGGAGACCCAGTACTTC. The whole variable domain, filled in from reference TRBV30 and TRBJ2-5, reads SQTIHQWPATLVQPVGSPLSLECTVEGTSNPNLYWYRQAAGRGLQLLFYSVGIGQISSEVPQNLSASRPQDRQFILSSKKLLLSDSGFYLCAWGGPTGTGGLETQYFGPGTRLLVL.

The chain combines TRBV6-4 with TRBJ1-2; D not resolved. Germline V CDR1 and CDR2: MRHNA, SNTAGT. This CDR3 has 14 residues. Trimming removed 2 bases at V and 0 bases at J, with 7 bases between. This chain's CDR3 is CASSDPGTNYGYTF. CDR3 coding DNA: TGTGCCAGCAGTGACCCTGGGACTAACTATGGCTACACCTTC.

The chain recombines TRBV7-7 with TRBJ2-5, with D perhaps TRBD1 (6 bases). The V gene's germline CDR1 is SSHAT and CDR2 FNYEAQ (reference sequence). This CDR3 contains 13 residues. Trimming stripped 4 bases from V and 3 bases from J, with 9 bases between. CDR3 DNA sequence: TGTGCCAGCAGCTCGCGGACAGAAGAGACCCAGTACTTC. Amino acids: CASSSRTEETQYF.

The chain's CDR3 is CASSFLGTSGSYEQYF. DNA for the CDR3: TGTGCCAGCAGTTTCCTTGGGACTAGCGGGTCCTACGAGCAGTACTTC. The chain links TRBV28 to TRBJ2-7, with 12 bases matching TRBD2. V was clipped by 3 bases and J by 1 base; unmatched bases: 4. The CDR3 is 16 residues long. Germline CDR1 reads MDHEN; CDR2 reads SYDVKM.

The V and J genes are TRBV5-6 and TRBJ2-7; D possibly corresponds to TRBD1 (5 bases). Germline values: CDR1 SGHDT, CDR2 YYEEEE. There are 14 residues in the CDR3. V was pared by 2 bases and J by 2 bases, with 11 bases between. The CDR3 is CASSFDRQAYEQYF. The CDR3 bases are TGTGCCAGCAGCTTTGACAGACAAGCCTACGAGCAGTACTTC.

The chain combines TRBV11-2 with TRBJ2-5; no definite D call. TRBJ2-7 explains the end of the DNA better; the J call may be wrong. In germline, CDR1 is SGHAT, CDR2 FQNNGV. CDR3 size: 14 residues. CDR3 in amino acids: CASSPLTATYEQYF. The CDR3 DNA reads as TGTGCCAGCAGCCCGCTGACGGCCACCTACGAGCAGTACTTC.

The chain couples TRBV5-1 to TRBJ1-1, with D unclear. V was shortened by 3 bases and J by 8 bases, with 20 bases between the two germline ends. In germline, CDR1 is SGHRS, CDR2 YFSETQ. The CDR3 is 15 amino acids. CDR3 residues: CASSSAAGVATEAFF. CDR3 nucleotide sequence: TGCGCCAGCAGCTCGGCCGCCGGGGTTGCAACCGAAGCTTTCTTT.

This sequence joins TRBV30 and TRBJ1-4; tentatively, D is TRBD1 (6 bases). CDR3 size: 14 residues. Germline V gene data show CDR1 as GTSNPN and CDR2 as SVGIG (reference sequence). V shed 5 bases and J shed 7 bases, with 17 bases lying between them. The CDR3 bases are TGTGCCTGGGACTTGGGGGCGGTGGGTGAAAAACTGTTTTTT. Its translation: CAWDLGAVGEKLFF.

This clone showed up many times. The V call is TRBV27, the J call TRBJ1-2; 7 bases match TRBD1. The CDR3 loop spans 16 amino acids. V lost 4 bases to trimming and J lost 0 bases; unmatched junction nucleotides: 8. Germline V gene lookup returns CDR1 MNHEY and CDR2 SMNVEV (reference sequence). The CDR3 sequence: CASSSLEGAANYGYTF. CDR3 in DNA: TGTGCCAGCAGTTCCCTCGAGGGGGCTGCTAACTATGGCTACACCTTC.

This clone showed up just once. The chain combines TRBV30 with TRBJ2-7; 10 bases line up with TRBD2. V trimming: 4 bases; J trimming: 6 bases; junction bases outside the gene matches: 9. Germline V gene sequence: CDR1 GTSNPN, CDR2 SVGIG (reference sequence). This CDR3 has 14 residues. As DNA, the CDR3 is TGTGCCTGGAATCGGCTAGCGGGAGTGGTCGAGCAGTACTTC. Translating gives CAWNRLAGVVEQYF.

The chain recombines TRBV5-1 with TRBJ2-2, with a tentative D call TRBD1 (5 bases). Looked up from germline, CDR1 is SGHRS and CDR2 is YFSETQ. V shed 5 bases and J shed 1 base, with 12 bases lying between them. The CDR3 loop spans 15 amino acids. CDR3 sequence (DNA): TGCGCCAGCAGAAGAGGTGGACAGAACACCGGGGAGCTGTTTTTT. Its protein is CASRRGGQNTGELFF. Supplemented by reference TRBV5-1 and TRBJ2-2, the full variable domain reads KAGVTQTPRYLIKTRGQQVTLSCSPISGHRSVSWYQQTPGQGLQFLFEYFSETQRNKGNFPGRFSGRQFSNSRSEMNVSTLELGDSALYLCASRRGGQNTGELFFGEGSRLTVL.

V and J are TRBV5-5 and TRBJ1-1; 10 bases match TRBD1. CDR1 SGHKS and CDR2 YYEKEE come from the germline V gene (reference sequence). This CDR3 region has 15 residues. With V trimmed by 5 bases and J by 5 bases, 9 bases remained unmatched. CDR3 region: CASRPTGGGRTEAFF. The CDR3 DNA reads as TGTGCCAGCAGGCCGACAGGGGGCGGACGAACTGAAGCTTTCTTT.

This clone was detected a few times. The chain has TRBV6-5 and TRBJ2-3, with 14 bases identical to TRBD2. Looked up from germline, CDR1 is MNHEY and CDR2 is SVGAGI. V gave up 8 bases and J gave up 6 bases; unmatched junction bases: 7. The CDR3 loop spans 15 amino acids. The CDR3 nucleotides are TGTGCCAGCTGGGGACTAGCGGGAGTTTCCGATACGCAGTATTTT. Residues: CASWGLAGVSDTQYF.